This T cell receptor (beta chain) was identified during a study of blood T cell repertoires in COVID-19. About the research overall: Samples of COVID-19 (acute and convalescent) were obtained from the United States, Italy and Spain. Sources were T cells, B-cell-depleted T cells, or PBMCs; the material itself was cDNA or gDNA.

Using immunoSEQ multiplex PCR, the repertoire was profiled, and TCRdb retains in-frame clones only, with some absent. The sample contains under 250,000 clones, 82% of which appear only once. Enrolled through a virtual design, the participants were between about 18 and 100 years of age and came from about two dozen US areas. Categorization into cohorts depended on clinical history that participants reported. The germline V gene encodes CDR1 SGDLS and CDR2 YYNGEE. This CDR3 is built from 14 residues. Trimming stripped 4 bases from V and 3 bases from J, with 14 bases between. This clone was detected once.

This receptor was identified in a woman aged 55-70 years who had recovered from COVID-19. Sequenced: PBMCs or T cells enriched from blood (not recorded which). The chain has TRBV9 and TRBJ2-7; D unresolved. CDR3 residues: CASSPQNLVYEQYF. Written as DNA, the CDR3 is TGTGCCAGCAGCCCACAGAACCTCGTCTACGAGCAGTACTTC.